Shown below are 21 T cell receptor beta chains from a single sample sequenced in a study of blood T cell repertoires in COVID-19. The table came from immunoSEQ multiplex PCR; TCRdb's copy has only in-frame clones and leaves some out. The profile shows about 67,000 clones, nearly 80% of them singletons. The sequenced sample was peripheral blood. The source is a woman aged 60-70 years with acute or convalescent COVID-19.

The J gene is TRBJ2-2, the V gene TRBV19; 10 nucleotides align to TRBD2. Trimming took 4 bases from V and 5 from J; bases not matched to a gene: 16. Germline V gene sequence: CDR1 LNHDA, CDR2 SQIVND (reference sequence). This CDR3 has 19 amino acids. The CDR3 is CASSNPPGSGGARTGELFF. CDR3 nucleotide sequence: TGTGCCAGTAGTAATCCGCCGGGCAGCGGGGGGGCCAGAACCGGGGAGCTGTTTTTT.

J is TRBJ1-1 and V is TRBV30; D is unclear. Trimming stripped 3 bases from V and 1 base from J, with 6 bases between. This CDR3 region has 12 residues. The V gene's germline CDR1 is GTSNPN and CDR2 SVGIG (reference sequence). CDR3 DNA sequence: TGTGCCTGGAGATTCGGGAACACTGAAGCTTTCTTT. It is translated as CAWRFGNTEAFF.

The chain employs TRBV19 and TRBJ2-1, with D possibly being TRBD2 (7 bases). Germline V gene lookup returns CDR1 LNHDA and CDR2 SQIVND (reference sequence). This CDR3 has 14 residues. Trimming took off 2 bases at V and 7 bases at J, with 12 bases between the two ends. CDR3 in amino acids: CASSIRGAPNEQFF. CDR3 sequence (DNA): TGTGCCAGTAGTATACGGGGGGCCCCTAATGAGCAGTTCTTC.

The chain combines TRBV7-2 with TRBJ2-7, with 7 positions matching TRBD1. This CDR3 has 17 residues. The germline V gene has CDR1 SGHTA and CDR2 FQGNSA. The junction had 14 bases not matched to a gene; V was cut back by 3 bases and J by 3 bases. Written as DNA, the CDR3 is TGTGCCAGCAGCTTTCGACGGGACAGTACGGGGCTCTACGAGCAGTACTTC. Amino acid sequence: CASSFRRDSTGLYEQYF.

The genes are TRBV9 and TRBJ1-2; D call uncertain. Looked up from germline, CDR1 is SGDLS and CDR2 is YYNGEE. There are 12 residues in the CDR3. Trimming took 5 bases from V and 8 from J, leaving 13 bases between them. CDR3 protein: CASRAISGGYTF. In DNA form, the CDR3 reads TGTGCCAGCAGAGCCATTTCAGGCGGCTACACCTTC.

This clone was observed a handful of times. This CDR3 is CASSFYGTGDTGELFF. The DNA for the CDR3 is TGTGCCAGCAGCTTTTACGGGACAGGGGACACCGGGGAGCTGTTTTTT. This rearrangement joins TRBV7-9 to TRBJ2-2; TRBD1 agrees at 10 bases. Germline lookup yields CDR1 SEHNR and CDR2 FQNEAQ (reference sequence). This CDR3 comprises 16 residues. V shed 3 bases, J shed 3 bases, and the junction held 4 bases outside the gene matches.

V is TRBV2 and J is TRBJ1-5, with a tentative D call TRBD1 (5 bases). Trimming cost V 2 bases and J 7 bases, with 9 bases left between them. CDR3 length equals 13 residues. Looked up from germline, CDR1 is SNHLY and CDR2 is FYNNEI. The CDR3, as DNA: TGTGCCAGCAGTGAACAGGGATGGCAGCCCCAGCATTTT. This translates into CASSEQGWQPQHF.

There are a few counts of this clone. This rearrangement joins TRBV5-4 to TRBJ1-1; no clear D. The CDR3 covers 14 residues. CDR1 and CDR2 from the germline V gene are SGHNT and YYREEE (reference sequence). Trimming cost V 2 bases and J 2 bases, with 10 bases left between them. CDR3 DNA sequence: TGTGCCAGCAGCTTCCCGGGGTTTAACACTGAAGCTTTCTTT. Translation: CASSFPGFNTEAFF.

This clone has a count of ten or more. V gene TRBV9 combines with J gene TRBJ1-2, with D unclear. Germline V gives CDR1 SGDLS, CDR2 YYNGEE. This CDR3 spans 14 amino acids. Trimming stripped 0 bases from V and 5 bases from J, with 11 bases between. The CDR3 sequence is CASSVGNAIYGYTF. For the CDR3, the DNA is TGTGCCAGCAGCGTAGGAAACGCGATTTATGGCTACACCTTC. The whole variable domain, filled in from reference TRBV9 and TRBJ1-2, reads DSGVTQTPKHLITATGQRVTLRCSPRSGDLSVYWYQQSLDQGLQFLIQYYNGEERAKGNILERFSAQQFPDLHSELNLSSLELGDSALYFCASSVGNAIYGYTFGSGTRLTVV.

V is TRBV29-1 and J is TRBJ2-2; 7 bases line up with TRBD2. From germline, CDR1 is SQVTM and CDR2 ANQGSEA. The V and J ends lost 7 bases and 6 bases, in that order; junction bases with no gene match: 11. The CDR3 is 14 residues long. The CDR3 loop reads CSAPGGEWSGELFF. DNA for the CDR3: TGCAGCGCACCTGGGGGGGAATGGTCCGGGGAGCTGTTTTTT.

The chain joins TRBV10-3 to TRBJ2-2; a possible D gene is TRBD1 (6 bases). CDR3 length: 14 residues. Per the germline V gene, CDR1 is ENHRY and CDR2 is SYGVKD. V was trimmed by 6 bases and J by 2 bases, leaving 10 bases between them. Here the CDR3 DNA reads TGTGCCATCAGCACAGGGTCCAACACCGGGGAGCTGTTTTTT. This translates into CAISTGSNTGELFF.

The chain recombines TRBV6-1 with TRBJ1-2; 7 bases are shared with TRBD1. V gave up 4 bases and J gave up 4 bases; unmatched junction bases: 15. The length of the CDR3 is 17 residues. Germline V lookup: CDR1 MNHNS, CDR2 SASEGT. The CDR3 region has the DNA TGTGCCAGCAGTGGCCCGACAGACAGGGAACTACGCTATGGCTACACCTTC. Translating gives CASSGPTDRELRYGYTF.

The rearrangement links TRBV24-1 to TRBJ1-1, with 7 bases that match TRBD1. The V segment lost 3 bases and the J segment 4 bases; nucleotides outside the gene matches: 10. Germline lookup yields CDR1 KGHDR and CDR2 SFDVKD. This CDR3 comprises 16 residues. CDR3 nucleotides: TGTGCCACCAGTGATCGCGCAGGGGGGCTGAGCACTGAAGCTTTCTTT. It translates to CATSDRAGGLSTEAFF.

The rearrangement links TRBV5-1 to TRBJ1-4; no definite D call. Germline V CDR1 and CDR2: SGHRS, YFSETQ. V lost 0 bases and J lost 7, with 13 bases in between. The CDR3 runs to 15 residues. The CDR3 here is CASSLGMRVGEKLFF. The CDR3 DNA reads as TGCGCCAGCAGCTTGGGAATGCGGGTGGGTGAAAAACTGTTTTTT.

V and J are TRBV6-2 or TRBV6-3 and TRBJ1-1; the match to TRBD1 covers 8 bases. Germline CDR1 MNHEY, CDR2 SVGEGT. Trimming at V came to 2 bases and at J to 6 bases, leaving 5 bases not matched to a gene. The CDR3 is 14 amino acids. DNA for the CDR3: TGTGCCAGCAGTTACAGGCAGGGGGCCGCTGAAGCTTTCTTT. This codes for CASSYRQGAAEAFF.

The J gene is TRBJ1-2, the V gene TRBV4-3, with D tentatively TRBD1 (5 bases). V lost 3 bases and J lost 4, with 15 bases in between. CDR1 and CDR2 from the germline V gene are LGHNA and YSLEER. The CDR3 is 15 amino acids. CDR3 amino acids: CASSHGGVGGYGYTF. CDR3 sequence (DNA): TGCGCCAGCAGCCACGGGGGAGTGGGAGGCTATGGCTACACCTTC.

The gene calls are TRBV5-1 and TRBJ2-7; a weak D match, TRBD2 (6 bases). The germline V and J ends were trimmed by 5 bases and 2 bases, with 14 bases remaining between them. The CDR3 totals 14 residues. Germline assignment: CDR1 SGHRS and CDR2 YFSETQ. The CDR3 here is CASSLGEVPYEQYF. For the CDR3, the DNA is TGCGCCAGCAGTTTAGGGGAGGTCCCCTACGAGCAGTACTTC.

This chain links TRBV11-2 with TRBJ1-4, with 9 bases identical to TRBD1. The CDR3 has 16 residues. The junction had 5 bases not matched to a gene; V was cut back by 5 bases and J by 1 base. Germline CDR1 and CDR2: SGHAT and FQNNGV. The CDR3 sequence is CASSQGQGGTNEKLFF. The CDR3 DNA reads TGTGCCAGCAGCCAGGGACAGGGAGGAACTAATGAAAAACTGTTTTTT. The full variable domain, in which reference TRBV11-2 and TRBJ1-4 provide the parts outside the CDR3, is EAGVAQSPRYKIIEKRQSVAFWCNPISGHATLYWYQQILGQGPKLLIQFQNNGVVDDSQLPKDRFSAERLKGVDSTLKIQPAKLEDSAVYLCASSQGQGGTNEKLFFGSGTQLSVL.

This clone was recorded at least ten times. The rearrangement joins TRBV19 to TRBJ2-3, with D possibly TRBD2 on 6 matching bases. Trimming left V 3 bases short and J 6 bases short, with 13 bases between. Germline loops: CDR1 LNHDA, CDR2 SQIVND (reference sequence). The CDR3 spans 14 residues. CDR3 sequence reads: CASSMGRGTDTQYF. In DNA form, the CDR3 reads TGTGCCAGTAGTATGGGACGGGGGACCGATACGCAGTATTTT.

V gene TRBV30 combines with J gene TRBJ1-2; no clear D gene. Germline loops: CDR1 GTSNPN, CDR2 SVGIG (reference sequence). CDR3 size: 14 residues. V lost 4 bases and J 1 base, leaving 13 bases between the germline ends. CDR3 sequence (DNA): TGTGCCTGGAACCCGGGTGTGGGTAACTATGGCTACACCTTC. Its protein product is CAWNPGVGNYGYTF.

The chain carries TRBV7-2 and TRBJ1-2, with 9 nucleotides matching TRBD1. CDR3 length: 17 residues. With V trimmed by 1 base and J by 4 bases, 10 bases remained unmatched. The germline V gene encodes CDR1 SGHTA and CDR2 FQGNSA. The CDR3 is CASSLVSAGTGTYGYTF. The CDR3 bases are TGTGCCAGCAGCTTAGTTTCCGCCGGGACAGGGACCTATGGCTACACCTTC.